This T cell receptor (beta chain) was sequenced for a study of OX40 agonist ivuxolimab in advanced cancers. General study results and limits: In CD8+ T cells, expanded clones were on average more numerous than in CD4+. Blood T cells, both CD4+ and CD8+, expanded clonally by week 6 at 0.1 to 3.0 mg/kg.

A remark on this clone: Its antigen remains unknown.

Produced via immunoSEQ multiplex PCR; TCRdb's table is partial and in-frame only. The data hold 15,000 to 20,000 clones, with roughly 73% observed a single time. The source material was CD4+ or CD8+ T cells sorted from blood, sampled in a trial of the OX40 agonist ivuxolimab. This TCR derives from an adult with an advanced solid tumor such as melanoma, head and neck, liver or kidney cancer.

The CDR3 DNA is TGTGCCAGCCTGGGCGTTAACTATGGCTACACCTTC. Protein: CASLGVNYGYTF. The chain recombines TRBV6-6 with TRBJ1-2; unclear D gene. Germline CDR1 MNHNY, CDR2 SVGAGI (reference sequence). V lost 8 bases, J lost 1 base, and 8 bases lay in between. CDR3 length: 12 amino acids.